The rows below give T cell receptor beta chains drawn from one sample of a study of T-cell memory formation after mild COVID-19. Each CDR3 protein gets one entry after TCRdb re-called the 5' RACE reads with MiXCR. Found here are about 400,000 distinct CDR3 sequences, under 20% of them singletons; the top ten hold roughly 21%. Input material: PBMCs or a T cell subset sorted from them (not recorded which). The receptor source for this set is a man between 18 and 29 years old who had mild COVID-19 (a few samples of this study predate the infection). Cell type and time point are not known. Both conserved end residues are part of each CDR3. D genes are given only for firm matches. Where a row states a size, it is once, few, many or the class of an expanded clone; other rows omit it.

cdr3_nt: TGTGCCAGCAGGGGCAGGCCGAACACCGGGGAGCTGTTTTTT
cdr3_aa: CASRGRPNTGELFF
v_call: TRBV27
clone_size: few
j_call: TRBJ2-2
d_call: .

cdr3_nt: TGTGCCACCACTTCAGGGAACACCGGGGAGCTGTTTTTT
cdr3_aa: CATTSGNTGELFF
v_call: TRBV2
clone_size: few
j_call: TRBJ2-2
d_call: .

cdr3_nt: TGTGCCAGCAGGGATAGCGGGGGTCGCCTTAGCACAGATACGCAGTATTTT
cdr3_aa: CASRDSGGRLSTDTQYF
v_call: TRBV7-9
clone_size: .
j_call: TRBJ2-3
d_call: TRBD2

cdr3_nt: TGTGCCAGCAGTTACTCGATATCGTATCAGCTTAACTATGGCTACACCTTC
cdr3_aa: CASSYSISYQLNYGYTF
v_call: TRBV6-6
clone_size: .
j_call: TRBJ1-2
d_call: .

cdr3_nt: TGTGCCAGCAGCTTAACTAGCGGGATACAAGAGACCCAGTACTTC
cdr3_aa: CASSLTSGIQETQYF
v_call: TRBV7-2
clone_size: few
j_call: TRBJ2-5
d_call: TRBD2

cdr3_nt: TGTGCCAGCAGCCGGTCGGGGTTTGAGACCCAGTACTTC
cdr3_aa: CASSRSGFETQYF
v_call: TRBV7-2
clone_size: few
j_call: TRBJ2-5
d_call: .

cdr3_nt: TGCGCCAGCAGCCTGGGGACATCATCCTACGAGCAGTACTTC
cdr3_aa: CASSLGTSSYEQYF
v_call: TRBV4-3
clone_size: few
j_call: TRBJ2-7
d_call: .

cdr3_nt: TGTGCCAGCAGAACCCTGGGACTAGCGGGGAATGATAGGAGCAATGAGCAGTTCTTC
cdr3_aa: CASRTLGLAGNDRSNEQFF
v_call: TRBV7-6
clone_size: many
j_call: TRBJ2-1
d_call: TRBD2

cdr3_nt: TGCGCCAGCAGCTTGGGGACACTGGGTGATACGCAGTATTTT
cdr3_aa: CASSLGTLGDTQYF
v_call: TRBV5-1
clone_size: few
j_call: TRBJ2-3
d_call: .

cdr3_nt: TGTGCCACCAGCGATCCGGACGGGGGGAACTATGGCTACACCTTC
cdr3_aa: CATSDPDGGNYGYTF
v_call: TRBV15
clone_size: many
j_call: TRBJ1-2
d_call: .

cdr3_nt: TGTGCCAGCACCAAAGAGGTGGCAGACCCCACAGATACGCAGTATTTT
cdr3_aa: CASTKEVADPTDTQYF
v_call: TRBV6-1
clone_size: few
j_call: TRBJ2-3
d_call: .

cdr3_nt: TGTGCCAGCAGTTACGGGGGCGGGGGGCCCACAGATACGCAGTATTTT
cdr3_aa: CASSYGGGGPTDTQYF
v_call: TRBV6-5
clone_size: .
j_call: TRBJ2-3
d_call: TRBD2

cdr3_nt: TGTGCCAGTAGGACAACAGGGCGAAGCACAGATACGCAGTATTTT
cdr3_aa: CASRTTGRSTDTQYF
v_call: TRBV19
clone_size: .
j_call: TRBJ2-3
d_call: .

cdr3_nt: TGTGCCATCGGAAGGACGGGGGCCACAGATACGCAGTATTTT
cdr3_aa: CAIGRTGATDTQYF
v_call: TRBV10-3
clone_size: .
j_call: TRBJ2-3
d_call: .

cdr3_nt: TGCGCCAGCAGCTTGGTAGTTAGCGGAGAGACCCAGTACTTC
cdr3_aa: CASSLVVSGETQYF
v_call: TRBV5-1
clone_size: few
j_call: TRBJ2-5
d_call: .

cdr3_nt: TGTGCCAGTAGTGCACAGGGGGCCCAGCCCCAGCATTTT
cdr3_aa: CASSAQGAQPQHF
v_call: TRBV19
clone_size: few
j_call: TRBJ1-5
d_call: TRBD1

cdr3_nt: TGTGCCAGCAGCCTCAGACAGGGGTGGTACGAGCAGTACTTC
cdr3_aa: CASSLRQGWYEQYF
v_call: TRBV7-2
clone_size: .
j_call: TRBJ2-7
d_call: TRBD1

cdr3_nt: TGTGCCAGCAGTTTCCTGGACAGGACCAATCAGCCCCAGCATTTT
cdr3_aa: CASSFLDRTNQPQHF
v_call: TRBV28
clone_size: .
j_call: TRBJ1-5
d_call: TRBD1

cdr3_nt: TGTGCCAGCAGTTGGGTAGAAGAGACCCAGTACTTC
cdr3_aa: CASSWVEETQYF
v_call: TRBV12-3/TRBV12-4
clone_size: .
j_call: TRBJ2-5
d_call: .

cdr3_nt: TGTGCCAGTAAAGGGAATTGGGCTTTCTTT
cdr3_aa: CASKGNWAFF
v_call: TRBV2
clone_size: .
j_call: TRBJ1-1
d_call: .

cdr3_nt: TGCGCCAGCATTAACCGGGGGGGGTCCTACAATGAGCAGTTCTTC
cdr3_aa: CASINRGGSYNEQFF
v_call: TRBV5-1
clone_size: .
j_call: TRBJ2-1
d_call: TRBD2

cdr3_nt: TGTGCCAGCAGCTTACTGTTCCGGATACGAGGGGTGAACACTGAAGCTTTCTTT
cdr3_aa: CASSLLFRIRGVNTEAFF
v_call: TRBV7-2
clone_size: .
j_call: TRBJ1-1
d_call: .

cdr3_nt: TGTGCCACCAGTGATTTGCCTAGCGGTTACAATGAGCAGTTCTTC
cdr3_aa: CATSDLPSGYNEQFF
v_call: TRBV24-1
clone_size: .
j_call: TRBJ2-1
d_call: TRBD2

cdr3_nt: TGTGCCAGCACGCCATCCCCCGGGGCGATATATGGCTACACCTTC
cdr3_aa: CASTPSPGAIYGYTF
v_call: TRBV7-2
clone_size: .
j_call: TRBJ1-2
d_call: .

cdr3_nt: TGCGCCAGCAGCGAAGGTAACAGGGTGGGCGACACTGAAGCTTTCTTT
cdr3_aa: CASSEGNRVGDTEAFF
v_call: TRBV5-1
clone_size: few
j_call: TRBJ1-1
d_call: .

cdr3_nt: TGTGCCAGCTCTCCTAGGAAACTAGCAGGTGCAGATACGCAGTATTTT
cdr3_aa: CASSPRKLAGADTQYF
v_call: TRBV28
clone_size: few
j_call: TRBJ2-3
d_call: .

cdr3_nt: TGTGCCAGCAGTTACTCTCGCGCTCTTTACCTCCTGAACACTGAAGCTTTCTTT
cdr3_aa: CASSYSRALYLLNTEAFF
v_call: TRBV6-5
clone_size: .
j_call: TRBJ1-1
d_call: .

cdr3_nt: TGCAGCGTTAAGGGGGGGGGCACAGATACGCAGTATTTT
cdr3_aa: CSVKGGGTDTQYF
v_call: TRBV29-1
clone_size: .
j_call: TRBJ2-3
d_call: .

cdr3_nt: TGTGCCAGCAGCTCTCCTAGCGGGGGGGCGGGAGAGACCCAGTACTTC
cdr3_aa: CASSSPSGGAGETQYF
v_call: TRBV9
clone_size: .
j_call: TRBJ2-5
d_call: TRBD2

cdr3_nt: TGCAGCGCAAGTTCATGGACAGAGACCCAGTACTTC
cdr3_aa: CSASSWTETQYF
v_call: TRBV29-1
clone_size: few
j_call: TRBJ2-5
d_call: .

cdr3_nt: TGTGCCAGCAGTTACGCAGGGGATTCACCCCTCCACTTT
cdr3_aa: CASSYAGDSPLHF
v_call: TRBV6-5
clone_size: .
j_call: TRBJ1-6
d_call: .

cdr3_nt: TGTGCCTGGACGCAGGGGGCTCAGCCCCAGCATTTT
cdr3_aa: CAWTQGAQPQHF
v_call: TRBV30
clone_size: few
j_call: TRBJ1-5
d_call: TRBD1

cdr3_nt: TGTGCCAGCAGCCAAGGCGCCCTATCCTTCTACGAGCAGTACTTC
cdr3_aa: CASSQGALSFYEQYF
v_call: TRBV3-1
clone_size: .
j_call: TRBJ2-7
d_call: .

cdr3_nt: TGTGCCAGCAGTCGGACAGGGTTTAATTCACCCCTCCACTTT
cdr3_aa: CASSRTGFNSPLHF
v_call: TRBV5-6
clone_size: few
j_call: TRBJ1-6
d_call: TRBD1

cdr3_nt: TGCAGCGTTGATGGACTAGCGGGGACCTACAATGAGCAGTTCTTC
cdr3_aa: CSVDGLAGTYNEQFF
v_call: TRBV29-1
clone_size: few
j_call: TRBJ2-1
d_call: TRBD2

cdr3_nt: TGTGCCAGCAGCGTGGGGTCGGAATACGAGCAGTACTTC
cdr3_aa: CASSVGSEYEQYF
v_call: TRBV9
clone_size: few
j_call: TRBJ2-7
d_call: .

cdr3_nt: TGTGCCAGCAACCTCGCTGGGGGGGCCCGTGACGAGCAGTACTTC
cdr3_aa: CASNLAGGARDEQYF
v_call: TRBV7-8
clone_size: .
j_call: TRBJ2-7
d_call: .

cdr3_nt: TGTGCCAGCAGGCCCCGGGAAACCACAGATACGCAGTATTTT
cdr3_aa: CASRPRETTDTQYF
v_call: TRBV2
clone_size: few
j_call: TRBJ2-3
d_call: .

cdr3_nt: TGTGCCAGCACCGGGGACAGGGGGAACATTCAGTACTTC
cdr3_aa: CASTGDRGNIQYF
v_call: TRBV12-3/TRBV12-4
clone_size: many
j_call: TRBJ2-4
d_call: TRBD1

cdr3_nt: TGCGCCAGCAGCTGGGGACAGGGTATTGACACTGAAGCTTTCTTT
cdr3_aa: CASSWGQGIDTEAFF
v_call: TRBV5-1
clone_size: .
j_call: TRBJ1-1
d_call: TRBD1

cdr3_nt: TGTGCCACCAGCAGGTGGGGGGAGTACCAAGAGACCCAGTACTTC
cdr3_aa: CATSRWGEYQETQYF
v_call: TRBV15
clone_size: .
j_call: TRBJ2-5
d_call: .

cdr3_nt: TGTGCCAGCACGGGATCCGGGACTGAAGCTTTCTTT
cdr3_aa: CASTGSGTEAFF
v_call: TRBV25-1
clone_size: .
j_call: TRBJ1-1
d_call: .

cdr3_nt: TGTGCCAGCAGCCAGGGGACAGGGAAGTTTTCACCCCTCCACTTT
cdr3_aa: CASSQGTGKFSPLHF
v_call: TRBV7-6
clone_size: few
j_call: TRBJ1-6
d_call: TRBD1

cdr3_nt: TGCGCCAGCAGTCGATGGGGGAACACCGGGGAGCTGTTTTTT
cdr3_aa: CASSRWGNTGELFF
v_call: TRBV23-1
clone_size: few
j_call: TRBJ2-2
d_call: .

cdr3_nt: TGTGCCAGCAGTCCCGGACCGAACTACGAGCAGTACTTC
cdr3_aa: CASSPGPNYEQYF
v_call: TRBV27
clone_size: many
j_call: TRBJ2-7
d_call: .

cdr3_nt: TGCAGCGTCGTGATGAGGGGGCTGACAGATACGCAGTATTTT
cdr3_aa: CSVVMRGLTDTQYF
v_call: TRBV29-1
clone_size: few
j_call: TRBJ2-3
d_call: TRBD1

cdr3_nt: TGTGCCAGCACCGTAGGGGGCATAACTAAAATCGGGGAGCTGTTTTTT
cdr3_aa: CASTVGGITKIGELFF
v_call: TRBV12-3/TRBV12-4
clone_size: few
j_call: TRBJ2-2
d_call: TRBD1

cdr3_nt: TGTGCCAGCAGCCAAGGAGCGGGTTGGTCCACTGAAGATTTCTTT
cdr3_aa: CASSQGAGWSTEDFF
v_call: TRBV14
clone_size: .
j_call: TRBJ1-1
d_call: .

cdr3_nt: TGTGCCAGCAGAGCGAAGGGCGCCTACGAGCAGTACTTC
cdr3_aa: CASRAKGAYEQYF
v_call: TRBV6-2/TRBV6-3
clone_size: few
j_call: TRBJ2-7
d_call: .

cdr3_nt: TGTGCCACCAGCAGAGATCCCCCTAATGAAAAACTGTTTTTT
cdr3_aa: CATSRDPPNEKLFF
v_call: TRBV15
clone_size: few
j_call: TRBJ1-4
d_call: .

cdr3_nt: TGCGCCAGCAGCTTAAGACAGGCCGACTACACCTTC
cdr3_aa: CASSLRQADYTF
v_call: TRBV5-1
clone_size: .
j_call: TRBJ1-2
d_call: .

cdr3_nt: TGTGCCACGGCCGGACAGTTGGGGAATCAGCCCCAGCATTTT
cdr3_aa: CATAGQLGNQPQHF
v_call: TRBV6-6
clone_size: .
j_call: TRBJ1-5
d_call: .

cdr3_nt: TGCAGTGCTAGAGTGGCTCCATGGAACACTGAAGCTTTCTTT
cdr3_aa: CSARVAPWNTEAFF
v_call: TRBV20-1
clone_size: few
j_call: TRBJ1-1
d_call: .

cdr3_nt: TGTGCCAGCAGCCCGGCCGACTCCATAGATACGCAGTATTTT
cdr3_aa: CASSPADSIDTQYF
v_call: TRBV12-3/TRBV12-4
clone_size: few
j_call: TRBJ2-3
d_call: .

cdr3_nt: TGCAGCGTTGAAGAACTGGTCAAGCCCTACAATGAGCAGTTCTTC
cdr3_aa: CSVEELVKPYNEQFF
v_call: TRBV29-1
clone_size: few
j_call: TRBJ2-1
d_call: .

cdr3_nt: TGTGCCAGCACCCCGAACCGGGACACTAACTATGGCTACACCTTC
cdr3_aa: CASTPNRDTNYGYTF
v_call: TRBV6-6
clone_size: .
j_call: TRBJ1-2
d_call: .

cdr3_nt: TGCGCCAGCAGCCAAGACCGAGGACAGGGGGCCTACGAGCAGTACTTC
cdr3_aa: CASSQDRGQGAYEQYF
v_call: TRBV4-3
clone_size: .
j_call: TRBJ2-7
d_call: TRBD1

cdr3_nt: TGTGCCAGCAGTCCCTCGGGGACGGAGACCCAGTACTTC
cdr3_aa: CASSPSGTETQYF
v_call: TRBV28
clone_size: .
j_call: TRBJ2-5
d_call: .

cdr3_nt: TGTGCCGGCGACATTGGTAATGAAAAACTGTTTTTT
cdr3_aa: CAGDIGNEKLFF
v_call: TRBV2
clone_size: many
j_call: TRBJ1-4
d_call: .